This TCR beta chain originates from a study of cytomegalovirus exposure and HLA in healthy donors. PCR used 60 Vbeta primers and 13 Jbeta primers. The repertoire was sequenced with immunoSEQ multiplex PCR; TCRdb's copy has only in-frame clones and lacks some. The profile covers 100,000 to 150,000 clones, with around 74% appearing a single time and more than 6% taken by the ten largest. The CDR3 has 15 residues. Germline V gene lookup returns CDR1 SGHRS and CDR2 YFSETQ. Trimming at V came to 4 bases and at J to 4 bases, leaving 6 bases not matched to a gene. This clone was seen a few times. The sequenced sample was PBMCs. The origin of this receptor is a man aged 35 to 55 in good health and CMV-seropositive. The V call is TRBV5-1, the J call TRBJ2-3; 10 nucleotides agree with TRBD1. In DNA, the CDR3 is TGCGCCAGCAGCGGGGGGACAGGGGTCGCAGATACGCAGTATTTT. It specifies CASSGGTGVADTQYF.